A selection of T cell receptor beta chains follows, all from one sample in a study of T cell changes during pregnancy in multiple sclerosis. Profiled with immunoSEQ multiplex PCR; TCRdb holds only in-frame clones, not every one. The sample lists about 42,000 clones, around 90% seen once, with 0.7% to 0.95% in the top ten. The sample here was CD4+ T cells from peripheral blood mononuclear cells, taken before pregnancy. The receptor source for this set is a female donor with multiple sclerosis, enrolled in a pregnancy study. Each CDR3 is given with its conserved first and last residue. The order of the fields is D gene, V gene, clone size, J gene, CDR3 DNA, CDR3 protein. A D gene is named only where the DNA matches it firmly. The size field is filled for only some rows; it gives once, few, many or a size class.

-	TRBV15	-	TRBJ1-5	TGTGCCACCAGCAGAGATCCGGGGGGGCGGATCGGAGGGAGCAATCAGCCCCAGCATTTT	CATSRDPGGRIGGSNQPQHF
-	TRBV19	once	TRBJ1-2	TGTGCCAGTAGTATAGGAGGAAACTATGGCTACACCTTC	CASSIGGNYGYTF
TRBD2	TRBV14	-	TRBJ2-3	TGTGCCAGCAGCCAAGCCCTGCGGGGGACCACAGATACGCAGTATTTT	CASSQALRGTTDTQYF
-	TRBV30	-	TRBJ2-5	TGTGCCTGGAAGGGGGGGCCGGGAGAGACCCAGTACTTC	CAWKGGPGETQYF
-	TRBV7-3	-	TRBJ2-7	TGTGCCAGCAGCTTAGGGGAGAGGTACGAGCAGTACTTC	CASSLGERYEQYF
-	TRBV2	-	TRBJ1-2	TGTGCCAGCAGTGAAGCTGCAGGGTGGAGGGACTATGGCTACACCTTC	CASSEAAGWRDYGYTF
TRBD2	TRBV7-2	-	TRBJ2-4	TGTGCCAGCAGCAAGCCGGGAGGGCTAAACATTCAGTACTTC	CASSKPGGLNIQYF
TRBD1	TRBV9	-	TRBJ1-2	TGTGCCAGCAGCAGACAGGGAAACTATGGCTACACCTTC	CASSRQGNYGYTF
TRBD1	TRBV18	-	TRBJ1-5	TGTGCCAGCTCACCTTTGGGGACAGGGACTCAGCCCCAGCATTTT	CASSPLGTGTQPQHF
-	TRBV6-1	-	TRBJ1-1	TGTGCCGGGGCCGTACCGAACACTGAAGCTTTCTTT	CAGAVPNTEAFF
-	TRBV23-1	-	TRBJ1-6	TGCGCCAGCAGTCAGGCACAGACACCAGGGTCACCCCTCCACTTT	CASSQAQTPGSPLHF
TRBD1	TRBV6-1	-	TRBJ1-1	TGTGCCAGCAGGGACAGGGGTCTCGTTGAAGCTTTCTTT	CASRDRGLVEAFF
-	TRBV19	-	TRBJ2-1	TGTGCCAGTAGTGGGGGAGGGGGTAGTTACAATGAGCAGTTCTTC	CASSGGGGSYNEQFF
-	TRBV7-7	-	TRBJ1-6	TGTGCCAGCAGCTTCCCAGGGGCACCCCTCCACTTT	CASSFPGAPLHF
TRBD2	TRBV5-4	-	TRBJ2-3	TGTGCCAGCAGTTCCGCCGGGCGGGGGGGCACAGATACGCAGTATTTT	CASSSAGRGGTDTQYF
-	TRBV15	-	TRBJ1-2	TGTGCCACCAGCAGAGGAACGGACAATCCTAACTATGGCTACACCTTC	CATSRGTDNPNYGYTF
-	TRBV9	-	TRBJ2-2	TGTGCCAGCAGCCCCCGGTACACCGGGGAGCTGTTTTTT	CASSPRYTGELFF
TRBD2	TRBV6-4	-	TRBJ2-1	TGTGCCAGCAGTGACTCGGTAGCGGGGGGGAACTATGAGCAGTTCTTC	CASSDSVAGGNYEQFF
TRBD2	TRBV13	-	TRBJ2-3	TGTGCCAGCAGCTTAGGCCTCCTAGCGGGGGGCGATACGCAGTATTTT	CASSLGLLAGGDTQYF
-	TRBV7-3	-	TRBJ1-1	TGTGCCAGCAGCCGAGGGGGGGGGTTCGGTGAAGCTTTCTTT	CASSRGGGFGEAFF
TRBD2	TRBV11-1	-	TRBJ2-3	TGTGCCAGCAGCTTGTGGACTAGCGGGGGGGCAACAGATACGCAGTATTTT	CASSLWTSGGATDTQYF
-	TRBV9	-	TRBJ2-1	TGTGCCAGCAGCGTAGATCTGGTTGGCGAGCAGTTCTTC	CASSVDLVGEQFF
TRBD1	TRBV19	-	TRBJ2-7	TGTGCCAGTAGTATCCGGGACAGGGGGCTCGAGCAGTACTTC	CASSIRDRGLEQYF
TRBD1	TRBV7-9	-	TRBJ1-1	TGTGCCAGCAGCCCAGCGGACAGGGCGAACACTGAAGCTTTCTTT	CASSPADRANTEAFF